These 24 T cell receptor beta chains were sequenced from one sample in a study of vaccination effects on CD4 cells after COVID-19 (dated by TCRdb to 2021 to 2024). These receptors' antigens are unknown. To identify antigen-specific CD4+ T cell clonotypes by their expansion, the ViraFEST assay first stimulated PBMC with viral peptide pools and then applied TCR sequencing. After approximately eleven days of culture, CD4+ T cells were isolated with the EasySep CD4+ T cell isolation kit. Participants received two doses of either the BNT162b2 or the mRNA-1273 mRNA SARS-CoV-2 vaccine. The receptor library was made with the immunoSEQ multiplex PCR assay. TCRdb provides this immuneACCESS table in a form limited to in-frame rearrangements. Some clones are lacking; in checked studies, under half of them reflect an unresolved V gene, and why the rest are absent is not known. The sample table lists over 50,000 clones, 73% of them with a count of one. Of the sample, 1% to 1.5% is held by the ten largest clones.

Material: CD4+ T cells from PBMCs cultured with HCoV-229E spike peptides, obtained after COVID-19 vaccination. This specimen's cell subset or site label, per the study, means: HCoV-229E spike overlapping peptide pool stimulation. These receptors all come from a human donor who received a COVID-19 vaccine.

This chain links TRBV5-1 with TRBJ2-1; a possible D gene is TRBD1 (5 bases). The CDR3 is 17 amino acids. CDR1 and CDR2 (germline): SGHRS, YFSETQ. The ends were cut back, 2 bases at V and 0 bases at J, with 15 bases in the middle. The chain's CDR3 is CASSFKDTKSSYNEQFF. In DNA, the CDR3 is TGCGCCAGCAGCTTTAAGGACACCAAGAGCTCCTACAATGAGCAGTTCTTC.

This clone was counted a few times. The chain carries TRBV6-2 or TRBV6-3 and TRBJ1-5, with no clear D. The germline V gene has CDR1 MNHEY and CDR2 SVGEGT. The CDR3 consists of 17 residues. V lost 2 bases to trimming and J lost 3 bases, with 17 bases between them. DNA for the CDR3: TGTGCCAGCAGTTACAATTCGGGGTCATGGGACAATCAGCCCCAGCATTTT. Translated, it gives CASSYNSGSWDNQPQHF.

This chain joins TRBV6-1 and TRBJ2-2; 8 bases agree with TRBD2. Unmatched junction bases numbered 6, after V lost 3 bases and J lost 6 bases. Germline V gene lookup returns CDR1 MNHNS and CDR2 SASEGT. CDR3 size: 15 residues. The chain's CDR3 is CASSEIRGGPGELFF. The CDR3 nucleotides are TGTGCCAGCAGTGAGATTCGGGGGGGCCCCGGGGAGCTGTTTTTT.

The CDR3 DNA is TGTGCCAGCAGCTTCGACACGTCGGGTGGCTACACCTTC. Translated: CASSFDTSGGYTF. This sequence joins TRBV5-4 and TRBJ1-2, with D uncertain. In germline, CDR1 is SGHNT, CDR2 YYREEE (reference sequence). V was shortened by 2 bases and J by 7 bases, with 12 bases between the two germline ends. This CDR3 comprises 13 residues.

This clone was counted between two and nine times. The chain combines TRBV2 with TRBJ2-5, with no clear D. Germline V CDR1 and CDR2: SNHLY, FYNNEI. Trimming removed 7 bases at V and 7 bases at J, with 16 bases between. The CDR3 is 13 residues long. In nucleotides, the CDR3 is TGTGCCAGCAAGACCTTATCGGCTCGGACCCAGTACTTC. The encoded protein is CASKTLSARTQYF.

CDR3 coding DNA: TGTGCCAGTAGTATTGCTGGGATCACCGGGGAGCTGTTTTTT. It is translated as CASSIAGITGELFF. The chain links TRBV19 to TRBJ2-2; the D is unclear. Trimming cost V 3 bases and J 4 bases, with 9 bases left between them. Germline V CDR1 and CDR2: LNHDA, SQIVND (reference sequence). CDR3 size: 14 residues.

The table lists this clone with a few counts. This sequence joins TRBV24-1 and TRBJ2-1, with 9 bases identical to TRBD2. The V segment lost 6 bases and the J segment 10 bases; nucleotides outside the gene matches: 9. This CDR3 is 14 amino acids long. Germline loops: CDR1 KGHDR, CDR2 SFDVKD. This CDR3 reads CATSLRGGAREQFF. The CDR3 DNA reads as TGTGCCACCAGTCTTCGCGGGGGGGCAAGAGAGCAGTTCTTC.

This clone was detected only a few times. V usage is TRBV18 and J usage is TRBJ1-1, with a tentative D call TRBD1 (5 bases). V lost 6 bases, J lost 0 bases, and 20 bases lay in between. The CDR3 is made up of 17 amino acids. In germline, CDR1 is KGHSH, CDR2 LQKENI. CDR3 DNA sequence: TGTGCCAGCTCCGCAACCCGAAAGGGGAACATGAACACTGAAGCTTTCTTT. This gives the protein CASSATRKGNMNTEAFF.

The chain couples TRBV24-1 to TRBJ2-3, with 7 bases identical to TRBD1. J gave up 5 bases and V 0 bases, and 4 bases lay outside the gene matches. From germline, CDR1 is KGHDR and CDR2 SFDVKD. The CDR3 spans 15 residues. CDR3 DNA: TGTGCCACCAGTGATTTGAGGGGGCCAGGAGATACGCAGTATTTT. Its translation is CATSDLRGPGDTQYF.

This clone was counted a few times. This sequence joins TRBV7-3 and TRBJ2-1; no reliable D call. CDR3 length: 13 residues. The V and J ends lost 2 bases and 5 bases respectively, with 7 bases between them. Germline assignment: CDR1 SGHTA and CDR2 FQGTGA. The CDR3 DNA sequence: TGTGCCAGCAGCTTATACGACCACAATGAGCAGTTCTTC. Amino acid sequence: CASSLYDHNEQFF.

The rearrangement joins TRBV11-2 to TRBJ1-1, with TRBD1 matching over 8 bases. V lost 1 base to trimming and J lost 10 bases; unmatched junction nucleotides: 8. This CDR3 contains 14 residues. Germline CDR1 SGHAT, CDR2 FQNNGV. DNA for the CDR3: TGTGCCAGCAGCTTAGGTCCCGGGACAGGATTAGCTTTCTTT. This encodes CASSLGPGTGLAFF.

The chain joins TRBV3-1 (or the pseudogene TRBV3-2) to TRBJ2-3; D is unclear. Per germline, CDR1 LGHDT and CDR2 YNNKEL (reference sequence). Deletions cut 4 bases from V and 1 base from J, with 6 bases between. The CDR3 runs to 13 residues. As DNA, the CDR3 is TGTGCCAGCAGCCGACGGGGCACAGATACGCAGTATTTT. Encoded protein: CASSRRGTDTQYF.

V and J are TRBV19 and TRBJ2-6; 9 bases map to TRBD1. The J segment lost 4 bases and the V segment lost 5 bases, leaving 15 bases of the junction unmatched. Germline values: CDR1 LNHDA, CDR2 SQIVND (reference sequence). This CDR3 region has 19 residues. The DNA of the CDR3 is TGTGCCAGTAGTCGAAGAACCGGGACAGGGACGACCGGGGCCAACGTCCTGACTTTC. Protein product: CASSRRTGTGTTGANVLTF.

In its sample, this clone was seen a few times. The chain recombines TRBV6-5 with TRBJ1-6; D call uncertain. Germline CDR1 is MNHEY and CDR2 is SVGAGI. This CDR3 has 15 amino acids. V was clipped by 4 bases and J by 14 bases, with 21 bases between them. CDR3 sequence reads: CASSSPSMGSPTLHF. The CDR3 DNA follows: TGTGCCAGCAGTTCCCCATCGATGGGGTCTCCCACCCTCCACTTT.

This clone was counted once. The chain carries TRBV5-1 and TRBJ2-1; 11 nucleotides agree with TRBD1. The CDR3 spans 15 residues. The V gene end was trimmed by 2 bases and the J gene end by 9 bases; junction bases not matched to a gene: 7. Germline CDR1 is SGHRS and CDR2 is YFSETQ. The CDR3 loop is CASSFPGQGVGEQFF. The CDR3 DNA reads TGCGCCAGCAGCTTCCCGGGACAGGGGGTGGGTGAGCAGTTCTTC.

V gene TRBV24-1 combines with J gene TRBJ1-2; D remains unclear. Trimming pared 3 bases from V and 0 bases from J, leaving 4 bases between. CDR1 is KGHDR and CDR2 is SFDVKD in the germline V gene. The CDR3 sequence is 13 residues long. The CDR3 nucleotides read TGTGCCACCAGTGATGGGACTAACTATGGCTACACCTTC. It yields the protein CATSDGTNYGYTF.

V gene TRBV7-3 combines with J gene TRBJ2-1, with TRBD2 matching 9 bases. The J segment lost 2 bases and the V segment lost 1 base, leaving 3 bases of the junction unmatched. Germline V lookup: CDR1 SGHTA, CDR2 FQGTGA. The CDR3 is 16 residues long. CDR3 protein: CASSLSSGGPYNEQFF. The CDR3 coding sequence is TGTGCCAGCAGCTTAAGTAGCGGGGGCCCCTACAATGAGCAGTTCTTC. Together with reference TRBV7-3 and TRBJ2-1, the CDR3 gives the full variable domain: GAGVSQTPSNKVTEKGKYVELRCDPISGHTALYWYRQSLGQGPEFLIYFQGTGAADDSGLPNDRFFAVRPEGSVSTLKIQRTERGDSAVYLCASSLSSGGPYNEQFFGPGTRLTVL.

The gene calls are TRBV7-2 and TRBJ1-2; D gene uncertain. Germline V CDR1 and CDR2: SGHTA, FQGNSA. V lost 2 bases and J 4 bases, leaving 8 bases between the germline ends. This CDR3 contains 13 residues. The CDR3 protein is CASSLLGFYGYTF. For the CDR3, the DNA is TGTGCCAGCAGCTTATTGGGTTTCTATGGCTACACCTTC. Complete variable domain (other parts from reference TRBV7-2 and TRBJ1-2): GAGVSQSPSNKVTEKGKDVELRCDPISGHTALYWYRQSLGQGLEFLIYFQGNSAPDKSGLPSDRFSAERTGGSVSTLTIQRTQQEDSAVYLCASSLLGFYGYTFGSGTRLTVV.

This clone was observed a few times. The gene calls are TRBV10-2 and TRBJ1-2, with D possibly matching TRBD1 (5 bases). Trimming cost V 0 bases and J 8 bases, with 13 bases left between them. This CDR3 spans 14 amino acids. The V gene's germline CDR1 is WSHSY and CDR2 SAAADI. CDR3 loop: CASSESGRAGGYTF. In DNA, the CDR3 is TGCGCCAGCAGTGAGTCAGGCAGGGCCGGGGGCTACACCTTC.

The V call is TRBV6-2 or TRBV6-3, the J call TRBJ2-5, with D possibly TRBD2 on 6 matching bases. The CDR3 totals 14 residues. Trimming stripped 6 bases from V and 7 bases from J, with 18 bases between. Germline lookup yields CDR1 MNHEY and CDR2 SVGEGT. The CDR3: CASRYTSGEVTQYF. The CDR3 DNA follows: TGTGCCAGCAGATACACTTCGGGGGAGGTGACCCAGTACTTC.

The chain couples TRBV6-1 to TRBJ2-5; D is perhaps TRBD1 (5 bases). This CDR3 has 16 residues. The germline V gene has CDR1 MNHNS and CDR2 SASEGT. Trimming pared 1 base from V and 4 bases from J, leaving 16 bases between. CDR3 nucleotide sequence: TGTGCCAGCAGTGAAGATAGGGGTTGGAGCAGAGAGACCCAGTACTTC. Its protein product is CASSEDRGWSRETQYF.

CDR3 protein: CATSRDLGGPTNEKLFF. DNA of the CDR3: TGTGCCACCAGCAGAGATTTGGGAGGTCCAACTAATGAAAAACTGTTTTTT. The chain recombines TRBV15 with TRBJ1-4; unclear D gene. Trimming took 0 bases from V and 0 from J, leaving 11 bases between them. CDR1 LNHNV and CDR2 YYDKDF come from the germline V gene (reference sequence). The CDR3 has 17 residues.

V and J are TRBV6-2 or TRBV6-3 and TRBJ2-2; D may be TRBD2 (5 bases). Germline values: CDR1 MNHEY, CDR2 SVGEGT. V lost 3 bases and J lost 4, with 6 bases in between. This CDR3 contains 13 residues. The CDR3 nucleotides are TGTGCCAGCAGTTATGGAGGCACCGGGGAGCTGTTTTTT. Protein product: CASSYGGTGELFF.

The chain is built from TRBV7-9 and TRBJ2-7, with D possibly being TRBD1 (6 bases). CDR3 length: 14 residues. Trimming shortened V by 2 bases and J by 7 bases, and 15 bases separated the two germline ends. Germline-derived CDR1 and CDR2 are SEHNR and FQNEAQ (reference sequence). The CDR3 here is CASSLSGQSGEQYV. The CDR3 DNA follows: TGTGCCAGCAGCTTAAGTGGACAGTCTGGTGAGCAGTACGTC.